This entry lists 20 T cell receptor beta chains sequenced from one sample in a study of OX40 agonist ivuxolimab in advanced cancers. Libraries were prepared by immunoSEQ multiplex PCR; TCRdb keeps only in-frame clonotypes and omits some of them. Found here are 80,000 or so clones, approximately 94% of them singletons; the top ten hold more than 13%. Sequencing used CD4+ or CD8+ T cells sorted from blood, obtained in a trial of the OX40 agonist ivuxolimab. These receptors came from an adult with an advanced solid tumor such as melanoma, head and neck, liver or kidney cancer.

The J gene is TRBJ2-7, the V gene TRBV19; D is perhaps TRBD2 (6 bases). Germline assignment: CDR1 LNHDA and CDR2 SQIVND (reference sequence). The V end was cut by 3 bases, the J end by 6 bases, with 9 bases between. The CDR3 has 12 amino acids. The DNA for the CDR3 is TGTGCCAGTAGTATGGGGGGTGGCGAGCAGTACTTC. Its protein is CASSMGGGEQYF.

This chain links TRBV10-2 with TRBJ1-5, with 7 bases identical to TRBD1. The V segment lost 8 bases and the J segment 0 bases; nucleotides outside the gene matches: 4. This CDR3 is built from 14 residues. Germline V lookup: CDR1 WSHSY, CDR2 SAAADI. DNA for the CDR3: TGCGCCAGCGGGGACAGCCTTAGCAATCAGCCCCAGCATTTT. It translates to CASGDSLSNQPQHF.

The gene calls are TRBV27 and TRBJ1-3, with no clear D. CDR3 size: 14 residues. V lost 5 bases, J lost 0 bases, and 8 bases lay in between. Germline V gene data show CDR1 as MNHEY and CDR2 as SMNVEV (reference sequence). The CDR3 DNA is TGTGCCAGCAGTCGGGTACCCTCTGGAAACACCATATATTTT. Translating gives CASSRVPSGNTIYF.

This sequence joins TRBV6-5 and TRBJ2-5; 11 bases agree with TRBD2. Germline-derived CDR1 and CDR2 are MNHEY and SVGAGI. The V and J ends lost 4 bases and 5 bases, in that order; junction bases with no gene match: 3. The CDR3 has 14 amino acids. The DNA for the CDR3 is TGTGCCAGCAGTTTAGCGGGGGGGTGGGAGACCCAGTACTTC. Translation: CASSLAGGWETQYF.

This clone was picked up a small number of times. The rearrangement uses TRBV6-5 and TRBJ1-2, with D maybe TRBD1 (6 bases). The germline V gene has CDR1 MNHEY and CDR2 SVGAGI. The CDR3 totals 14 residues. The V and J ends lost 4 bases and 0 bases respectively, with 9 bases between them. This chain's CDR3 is CASSWTEANYGYTF. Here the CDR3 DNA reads TGTGCCAGCAGTTGGACAGAAGCTAACTATGGCTACACCTTC.

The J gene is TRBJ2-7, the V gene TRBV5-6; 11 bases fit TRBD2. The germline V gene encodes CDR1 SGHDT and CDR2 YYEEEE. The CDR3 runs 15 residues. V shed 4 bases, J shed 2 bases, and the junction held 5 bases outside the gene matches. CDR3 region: CASSPGLAVTYEQYF. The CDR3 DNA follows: TGTGCCAGCAGCCCGGGACTAGCGGTAACCTACGAGCAGTACTTC.

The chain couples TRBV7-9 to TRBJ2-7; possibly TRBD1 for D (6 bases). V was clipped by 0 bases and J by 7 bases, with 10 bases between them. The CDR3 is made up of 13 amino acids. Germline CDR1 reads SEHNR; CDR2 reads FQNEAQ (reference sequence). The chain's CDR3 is CASSLAGQLEQYF. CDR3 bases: TGTGCCAGCAGCTTAGCAGGACAGCTAGAGCAGTACTTC.

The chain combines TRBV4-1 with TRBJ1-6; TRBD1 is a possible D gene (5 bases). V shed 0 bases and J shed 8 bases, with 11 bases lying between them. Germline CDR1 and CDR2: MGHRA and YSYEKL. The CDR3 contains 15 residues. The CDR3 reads CASSQETAAYSPLHF. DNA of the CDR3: TGCGCCAGCAGCCAAGAGACAGCGGCTTATTCACCCCTCCACTTT.

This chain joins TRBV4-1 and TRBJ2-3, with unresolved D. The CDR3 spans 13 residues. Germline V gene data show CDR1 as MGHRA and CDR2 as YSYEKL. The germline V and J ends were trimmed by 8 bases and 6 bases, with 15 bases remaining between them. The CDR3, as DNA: TGCGCCAGCCGGGCGCCCCCAGGTGATACGCAGTATTTT. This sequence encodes CASRAPPGDTQYF.

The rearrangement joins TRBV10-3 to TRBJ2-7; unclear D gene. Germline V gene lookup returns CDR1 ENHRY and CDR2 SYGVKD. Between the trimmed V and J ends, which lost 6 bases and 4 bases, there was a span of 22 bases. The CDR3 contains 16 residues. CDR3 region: CAISDSPVQARYEQYF. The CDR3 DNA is TGTGCCATCAGCGACTCGCCGGTTCAGGCTAGATACGAGCAGTACTTC.

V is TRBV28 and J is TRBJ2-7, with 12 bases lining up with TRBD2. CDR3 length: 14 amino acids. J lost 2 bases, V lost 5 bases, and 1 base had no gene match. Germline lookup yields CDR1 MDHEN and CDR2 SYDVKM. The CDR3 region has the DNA TGTGCCAGCAGTCGACTAGCGGGAGCCTACGAGCAGTACTTC. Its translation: CASSRLAGAYEQYF.

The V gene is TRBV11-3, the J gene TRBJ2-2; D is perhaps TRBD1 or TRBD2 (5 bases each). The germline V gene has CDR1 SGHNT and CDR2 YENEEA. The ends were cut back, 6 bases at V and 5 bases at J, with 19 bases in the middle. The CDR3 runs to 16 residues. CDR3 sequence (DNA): TGTGCCAGCAGTGGTCTGGGACCTCCCGGGACCGGGGAGCTGTTTTTT. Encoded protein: CASSGLGPPGTGELFF.

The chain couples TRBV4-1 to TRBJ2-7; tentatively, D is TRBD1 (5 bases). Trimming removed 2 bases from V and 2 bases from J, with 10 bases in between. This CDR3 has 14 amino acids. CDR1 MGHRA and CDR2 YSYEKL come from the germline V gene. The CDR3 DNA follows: TGCGCCAGCAGCCAATCAAAGGGGACCTACGAGCAGTACTTC. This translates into CASSQSKGTYEQYF.

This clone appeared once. CDR3 sequence: CASSFGWDTSYEQYF. DNA for the CDR3: TGTGCCAGCAGCTTTGGGTGGGACACTTCCTACGAGCAGTACTTC. This rearrangement joins TRBV5-4 to TRBJ2-7; tentative D call: TRBD1 (6 bases). This CDR3 spans 15 amino acids. Germline-derived CDR1 and CDR2 are SGHNT and YYREEE (reference sequence). Trimming took 2 bases from V and 1 from J, leaving 13 bases between them.

The CDR3 DNA follows: TGCAGCGTTGATGTAACCTCCCGGACTGAAGCTTTCTTT. It codes for CSVDVTSRTEAFF. The chain has TRBV29-1 and TRBJ1-1, with no clear D. The CDR3 runs 13 residues. The germline gives CDR1 SQVTM, CDR2 ANQGSEA. The V end was cut by 3 bases, the J end by 5 bases, with 13 bases between. Complete variable domain (other parts from reference TRBV29-1 and TRBJ1-1): SAVISQKPSRDICQRGTSLTIQCQVDSQVTMMFWYRQQPGQSLTLIATANQGSEATYESGFVIDKFPISRPNLTFSTLTVSNMSPEDSSIYLCSVDVTSRTEAFFGQGTRLTVV.

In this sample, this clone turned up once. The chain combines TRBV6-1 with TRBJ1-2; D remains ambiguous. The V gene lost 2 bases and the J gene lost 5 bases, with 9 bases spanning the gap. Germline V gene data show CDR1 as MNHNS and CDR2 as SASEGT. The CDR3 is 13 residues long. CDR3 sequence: CASSEIRRYGYTF. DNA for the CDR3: TGTGCCAGCAGTGAAATCAGGAGGTATGGCTACACCTTC.

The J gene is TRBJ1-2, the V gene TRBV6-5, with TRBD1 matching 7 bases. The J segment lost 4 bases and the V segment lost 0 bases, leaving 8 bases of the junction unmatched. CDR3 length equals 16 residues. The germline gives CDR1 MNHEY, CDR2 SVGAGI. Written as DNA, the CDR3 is TGTGCCAGCAGTTACTCGACGGGACAGCCTGTCTATGGCTACACCTTC. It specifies CASSYSTGQPVYGYTF.

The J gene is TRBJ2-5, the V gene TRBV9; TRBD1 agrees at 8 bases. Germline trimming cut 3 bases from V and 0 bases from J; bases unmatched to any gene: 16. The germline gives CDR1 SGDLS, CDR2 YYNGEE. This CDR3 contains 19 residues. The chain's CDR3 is CASSASGTGGMGYQETQYF. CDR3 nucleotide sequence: TGTGCCAGCAGCGCCTCCGGGACAGGAGGGATGGGGTACCAAGAGACCCAGTACTTC. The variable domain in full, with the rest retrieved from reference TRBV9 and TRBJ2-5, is DSGVTQTPKHLITATGQRVTLRCSPRSGDLSVYWYQQSLDQGLQFLIQYYNGEERAKGNILERFSAQQFPDLHSELNLSSLELGDSALYFCASSASGTGGMGYQETQYFGPGTRLLVL.

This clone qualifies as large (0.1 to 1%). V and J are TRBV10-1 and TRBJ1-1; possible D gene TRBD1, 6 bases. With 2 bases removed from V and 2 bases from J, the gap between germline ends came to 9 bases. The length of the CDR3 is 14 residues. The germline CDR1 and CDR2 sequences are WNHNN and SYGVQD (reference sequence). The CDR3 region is CASSEAGANTEAFF. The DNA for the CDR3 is TGCGCCAGCAGTGAGGCAGGGGCAAACACTGAAGCTTTCTTT.

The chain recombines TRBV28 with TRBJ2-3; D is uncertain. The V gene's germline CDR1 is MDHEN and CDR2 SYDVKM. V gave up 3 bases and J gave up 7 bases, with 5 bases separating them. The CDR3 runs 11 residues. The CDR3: CASSFPHTQYF. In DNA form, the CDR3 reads TGTGCCAGCAGTTTTCCTCATACGCAGTATTTT.